One and the same sample provided the 28 T cell receptor beta chains below, sequenced in a study of T cell repertoires in cytomegalovirus infection (dated by TCRdb to the late 2010s). The sample's treatment or condition label is to be understood as: in vitro stimulation with specific CMV peptide epitopes to enrich CMV-specific T cells. Instrument on record: Illumina HiSeq 1500. The raw public reads went through TCRdb reprocessing: fastp at Q25, MiXCR clone calling, in-frame beta chains kept. For every CDR3 protein sequence, its rows merge into one entry that carries the most common genes and DNA. For this sample there are hundreds of thousands of distinct CDR3 sequences; about 30% appear just once. The top ten constitute 18% of the sample. Antigens of these TCRs are unknown. Sequencing used cultured PBMCs, obtained from culture after CMV antigen stimulation. Receptors were obtained from a human donor in good health (CMV status not recorded). Some clones in this sample may be carry-over from other donors' samples.

This rearrangement joins TRBV11-2 to TRBJ1-1, with unresolved D. The germline gives CDR1 SGHAT, CDR2 FQNNGV. Trimming pared 3 bases from V and 4 bases from J, leaving 18 bases between. The length of the CDR3 is 16 residues. CDR3 region: CASSFAHRRVGTEAFF. The CDR3 DNA reads as TGTGCCAGCAGCTTTGCCCATCGACGGGTCGGCACTGAAGCTTTCTTT. Full variable domain (rest looked up from reference TRBV11-2 and TRBJ1-1): EAGVAQSPRYKIIEKRQSVAFWCNPISGHATLYWYQQILGQGPKLLIQFQNNGVVDDSQLPKDRFSAERLKGVDSTLKIQPAKLEDSAVYLCASSFAHRRVGTEAFFGQGTRLTVV.

This clonotype has at least ten counts. The chain is built from TRBV7-8 and TRBJ1-1; D is unclear. V lost 5 bases, J lost 6 bases, and 7 bases lay in between. Per the germline V gene, CDR1 is SGHVS and CDR2 is FQNEAQ. This CDR3 has 11 amino acids. The CDR3 DNA reads TGTGCCAGCAGCCTGTTAGCTGAAGCTTTCTTT. Its translation: CASSLLAEAFF.

Note on this clonotype: A much more abundant neighbour one base away suggests this may be a read error. The chain recombines TRBV7-2 with TRBJ2-1; no reliable D call. Germline lookup yields CDR1 SGHTA and CDR2 FQGNSA. This CDR3 comprises 12 residues. The CDR3 is CASSLLYNVQFF. The DNA for the CDR3 is TGTGCCAGCAGCTTGCTTTACAATGTGCAGTTCTTC.

This clonotype was counted a few times. V usage is TRBV7-8 and J usage is TRBJ2-1; 9 bases are shared with TRBD2. With V trimmed by 3 bases and J by 9 bases, 6 bases remained unmatched. CDR3 length equals 14 residues. CDR1 and CDR2 (germline): SGHVS, FQNEAQ. CDR3: CASSFWRGGGEQFF. In DNA form, the CDR3 reads TGTGCCAGCAGCTTCTGGCGGGGGGGCGGTGAGCAGTTCTTC. The variable domain in full, completed from reference TRBV7-8 and TRBJ2-1, reads GAGVSQSPRYKVAKRGQDVALRCDPISGHVSLFWYQQALGQGPEFLTYFQNEAQLDKSGLPSDRFFAERPEGSVSTLKIQRTQQEDSAVYLCASSFWRGGGEQFFGPGTRLTVL.

The chain combines TRBV4-1 with TRBJ1-1; 9 nucleotides match TRBD1. This CDR3 has 15 residues. V shed 1 base, J shed 8 bases, and the junction held 8 bases outside the gene matches. Germline V gene data show CDR1 as MGHRA and CDR2 as YSYEKL. The CDR3 DNA sequence: TGCGCCAGCAGCCAAGTTGACAGGGGGTACTCGGAAGCTTTCTTT. Translated, it gives CASSQVDRGYSEAFF.

The chain couples TRBV19 to TRBJ1-4; D call uncertain. V lost 4 bases to trimming and J lost 0 bases, with 15 bases between them. The CDR3 covers 17 residues. CDR1 and CDR2 (germline): LNHDA, SQIVND (reference sequence). The CDR3 sequence is CASSSVPFPATNEKLFF. The CDR3 DNA reads as TGTGCCAGTAGTAGCGTTCCCTTTCCCGCAACTAATGAAAAACTGTTTTTT.

The J gene is TRBJ2-3, the V gene TRBV10-3; 7 bases fit TRBD2. This CDR3 is 16 amino acids long. Germline CDR1 ENHRY, CDR2 SYGVKD. The V and J ends lost 8 bases and 0 bases, in that order; junction bases with no gene match: 11. CDR3 residues: CAIRPRGDSSTDTQYF. In DNA, the CDR3 is TGTGCCATCCGACCCCGGGGGGACTCTAGCACAGATACGCAGTATTTT.

The CDR3 DNA sequence: TGTGCCAGCAGTAACAGCGGGAGTTTTTCCTACGAGCAGTACTTC. Its translation: CASSNSGSFSYEQYF. This chain uses TRBV12-3 or TRBV12-4 with TRBJ2-7; TRBD2 aligns across 8 bases. This CDR3 is 15 amino acids long. The V and J ends lost 5 bases and 1 base, in that order; junction bases with no gene match: 7.

This clonotype was observed a handful of times. The V gene is TRBV7-9, the J gene TRBJ2-1, with D perhaps TRBD2 (5 bases). This CDR3 is built from 16 residues. V was pared by 3 bases and J by 9 bases, with 21 bases between. CDR1 is SEHNR and CDR2 is FQNEAQ in the germline V gene (reference sequence). CDR3 DNA sequence: TGTGCCAGCAGCTTCAATTGGCTCAATGGGAGAGGTGAGCAGTTCTTC. Protein product: CASSFNWLNGRGEQFF.

The chain employs TRBV11-2 and TRBJ1-1, with D hard to call. This CDR3 region has 15 residues. Trimming stripped 3 bases from V and 0 bases from J, with 11 bases between. Germline V CDR1 and CDR2: SGHAT, FQNNGV. The CDR3 protein is CASSFPSQLNTEAFF. The CDR3 DNA reads TGTGCCAGCAGCTTCCCTAGTCAATTGAACACTGAAGCTTTCTTT.

The table lists this clonotype with a few counts. The chain recombines TRBV7-6 with TRBJ2-3; TRBD2 agrees at 8 bases. Trimming cost V 3 bases and J 7 bases; bases outside gene matches: 12. CDR1 is SGHVS, CDR2 FNYEAQ, per germline. The CDR3 runs to 16 residues. The CDR3 loop is CASSFGDAGGGYTQYF. The CDR3 bases are TGTGCCAGCAGCTTTGGAGATGCGGGAGGAGGTTATACGCAGTATTTT.

The chain combines TRBV11-2 with TRBJ2-7, with 7 nucleotides matching TRBD1. After removal of 3 bases from V and 0 bases from J, the junction contained 23 bases not matched to a gene. CDR1 and CDR2 (germline): SGHAT, FQNNGV. The CDR3 contains 21 residues. The CDR3 nucleotides are TGTGCCAGCAGCTTGTCCCCCCCCCACGGGACAGCCAACTTGAGCTCCTACGAGCAGTACTTC. It is translated as CASSLSPPHGTANLSSYEQYF.

The chain is built from TRBV20-1 and TRBJ2-3; the D is unclear. The CDR3 length is 14 residues. Trimming left V 5 bases short and J 0 bases short, with 12 bases between. Per the germline V gene, CDR1 is DFQATT and CDR2 is SNEGSKA (reference sequence). The CDR3 DNA reads TGCAGTGCTTCGACCGACCCTAGCACAGATACGCAGTATTTT. Translated: CSASTDPSTDTQYF.

The chain has TRBV2 and TRBJ1-1, with unresolved D. CDR3 length: 12 residues. The germline CDR1 and CDR2 sequences are SNHLY and FYNNEI. V lost 3 bases to trimming and J lost 11 bases, with 13 bases between them. The CDR3 loop reads CASSEAGPRAFF. In DNA form, the CDR3 reads TGTGCCAGCAGTGAGGCGGGCCCAAGGGCTTTCTTT.

V and J are TRBV6-2 or TRBV6-3 and TRBJ2-7, with 7 positions matching TRBD1. The V segment lost 7 bases and the J segment 3 bases; nucleotides outside the gene matches: 9. In germline, CDR1 is MNHEY, CDR2 SVGEGT. CDR3 length: 14 amino acids. CDR3 sequence reads: CASTPQGEFYEQYF. The CDR3 DNA is TGTGCCAGCACCCCCCAGGGGGAGTTCTACGAGCAGTACTTC.

The chain has TRBV7-9 and TRBJ2-7; the D is unclear. Germline values: CDR1 SEHNR, CDR2 FQNEAQ (reference sequence). V lost 5 bases and J lost 6, with 14 bases in between. The CDR3 contains 13 residues. CDR3 loop: CASSGLGFGEQYF. For the CDR3, the DNA is TGTGCCAGCAGCGGCCTAGGTTTCGGCGAGCAGTACTTC.

This clonotype was found once. This CDR3 reads CASSEAGSGELFF. CDR3 DNA sequence: TGTGCCAGCAGTGAAGCAGGGTCCGGGGAGCTGTTTTTT. V is TRBV2 and J is TRBJ2-2; D gene ambiguous. Germline-derived CDR1 and CDR2 are SNHLY and FYNNEI. CDR3 length: 13 residues. Trimming left V 0 bases short and J 6 bases short, with 5 bases between.

J is TRBJ1-2 and V is TRBV4-2; the match to TRBD1 covers 7 bases. Germline V lookup: CDR1 LGHNA, CDR2 YNFKEQ. The CDR3 extends over 15 amino acids. After removal of 1 base from V and 4 bases from J, the junction contained 6 bases not matched to a gene. For the CDR3, the DNA is TGTGCCAGCAGCCAAGCCGGACAGGCCGGCTATGGCTACACCTTC. Translation gives CASSQAGQAGYGYTF.

This chain uses TRBV5-4 with TRBJ2-1, with 10 positions matching TRBD2. The germline V gene encodes CDR1 SGHNT and CDR2 YYREEE (reference sequence). The CDR3 runs to 16 residues. J lost 5 bases, V lost 0 bases, and 5 bases had no gene match. CDR3 sequence reads: CASSLAGGLANNEQFF. In nucleotides, the CDR3 is TGTGCCAGCAGCTTGGCGGGGGGACTAGCGAACAATGAGCAGTTCTTC.

This rearrangement joins TRBV6-6 to TRBJ1-5, with D perhaps matching TRBD1 (5 bases). Trimming left V 5 bases short and J 0 bases short, with 14 bases between. Germline-derived CDR1 and CDR2 are MNHNY and SVGAGI (reference sequence). The length of the CDR3 is 16 residues. CDR3 sequence (DNA): TGTGCCAGCAGTCCCCAACGACAGTATAGCAATCAGCCCCAGCATTTT. Amino acid sequence: CASSPQRQYSNQPQHF.

The J gene is TRBJ2-1, the V gene TRBV6-2 or TRBV6-3; no firm D call. CDR1 is MNHEY and CDR2 is SVGEGT in the germline V gene. This CDR3 comprises 15 residues. Trimming took 7 bases from V and 5 from J, leaving 18 bases between them. CDR3 nucleotides: TGTGCCAGCAAGGGCCAGAATTATCGGGACAATGAGCAGTTCTTC. This translates into CASKGQNYRDNEQFF.

The gene calls are TRBV7-2 and TRBJ2-3, with no clear D. V was clipped by 7 bases and J by 4 bases, with 9 bases between them. Germline CDR1 SGHTA, CDR2 FQGNSA. The CDR3 is 12 residues long. The CDR3 reads CASTSPADTQYF. As DNA, the CDR3 is TGTGCCAGCACCTCCCCTGCAGATACGCAGTATTTT.

This chain connects TRBV6-2 or TRBV6-3 to TRBJ2-7; TRBD2 matches at 7 bases. Per the germline V gene, CDR1 is MNHEY and CDR2 is SVGEGT. The CDR3 consists of 15 residues. V gave up 5 bases and J gave up 0 bases; unmatched junction bases: 7. In nucleotides, the CDR3 is TGTGCCAGCAGTCGGACTAGTTCGTACTCCTACGAGCAGTACTTC. Translation: CASSRTSSYSYEQYF.

As for this clonotype: A much larger clone sits a single nucleotide away, making a read error possible. The V and J genes are TRBV7-2 and TRBJ1-1; a possible D gene is TRBD1 (5 bases). The germline CDR1 and CDR2 sequences are SGHTA and FQGNSA. The CDR3 consists of 15 residues. CDR3 residues: CSSSLGFEGYTEAFF. In DNA, the CDR3 is TGTTCCAGCAGCTTAGGTTTCGAGGGGTATACTGAAGCTTTCTTT.

This clonotype was observed many times. This rearrangement joins TRBV7-2 to TRBJ2-1; D is perhaps TRBD2 (6 bases). Looked up from germline, CDR1 is SGHTA and CDR2 is FQGNSA. Trimming took 6 bases from V and 8 from J, leaving 17 bases between them. This CDR3 spans 14 amino acids. CDR3: CASSRGSQRYEQFF. CDR3 bases: TGTGCCAGCAGTCGGGGGTCGCAGCGGTATGAGCAGTTCTTC.

This clonotype was counted only a few times. CDR3 sequence: CASMSGFGLNSPLHF. The CDR3 DNA reads as TGTGCCAGTATGTCAGGGTTCGGCCTTAATTCACCCCTCCACTTT. The V gene is TRBV19, the J gene TRBJ1-6; tentative D call: TRBD1 (5 bases). V lost 7 bases, J lost 6 bases, and 16 bases lay in between. The length of the CDR3 is 15 residues. CDR1 is LNHDA, CDR2 SQIVND, per germline (reference sequence).

This chain uses TRBV5-1 with TRBJ2-1; D remains ambiguous. Per the germline V gene, CDR1 is SGHRS and CDR2 is YFSETQ. The length of the CDR3 is 16 residues. V was cut by 4 bases and J by 0 bases, with 14 bases left in between. The CDR3 coding sequence is TGCGCCAGCAGCCCCCTCGCGGCCAGCTCCTACAATGAGCAGTTCTTC. This codes for CASSPLAASSYNEQFF.

The chain combines TRBV6-2 or TRBV6-3 with TRBJ2-7; TRBD1 might be the D (5 bases). The CDR3 consists of 15 residues. Germline CDR1 reads MNHEY; CDR2 reads SVGEGT. V was shortened by 6 bases and J by 2 bases, with 17 bases between the two germline ends. CDR3 loop: CASSETRTPAYEQYF. CDR3 nucleotides: TGTGCCAGCAGCGAAACCCGGACACCCGCCTACGAGCAGTACTTC.